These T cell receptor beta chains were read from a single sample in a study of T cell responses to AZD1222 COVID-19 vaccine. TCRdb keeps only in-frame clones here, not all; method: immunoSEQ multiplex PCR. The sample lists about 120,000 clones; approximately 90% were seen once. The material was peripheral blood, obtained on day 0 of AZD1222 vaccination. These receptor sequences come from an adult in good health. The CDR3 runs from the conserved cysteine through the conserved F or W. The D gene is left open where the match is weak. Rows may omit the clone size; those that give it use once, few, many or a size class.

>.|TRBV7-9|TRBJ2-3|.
CASSLGSGSDTQYF
TGTGCCAGCAGCTTAGGGTCAGGTTCGGATACGCAGTATTTT
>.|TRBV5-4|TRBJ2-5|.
CASKNEGTETQYF
TGTGCCAGCAAGAATGAAGGGACGGAGACCCAGTACTTC
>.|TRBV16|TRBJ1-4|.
CASSPPQGFNEKLFF
TGTGCCAGCAGCCCGCCCCAGGGATTTAATGAAAAACTGTTTTTT
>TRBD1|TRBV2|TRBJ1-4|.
CASVTGDRGAGGDEKLFF
TGTGCCAGCGTTACTGGAGACAGGGGGGCAGGGGGTGATGAAAAACTGTTTTTT
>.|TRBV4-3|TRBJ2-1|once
CASSQMRGRENEQFF
TGCGCCAGCAGCCAAATGAGGGGGAGGGAGAATGAGCAGTTCTTC
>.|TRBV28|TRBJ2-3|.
CASSPPRGGSPDTQYF
TGTGCCAGCAGCCCGCCCAGGGGGGGGAGCCCAGATACGCAGTATTTT
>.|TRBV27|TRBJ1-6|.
CASSAGNPTYNSPLHF
TGTGCCAGCAGTGCAGGAAATCCTACCTATAATTCACCCCTCCACTTT
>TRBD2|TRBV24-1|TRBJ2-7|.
CATSARGDPYEQYF
TGTGCCACCAGTGCCCGGGGGGACCCCTACGAGCAGTACTTC
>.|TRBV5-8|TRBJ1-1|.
CASSSRQAQTPEAFF
TGTGCCAGCAGCAGCCGACAGGCGCAGACCCCTGAAGCTTTCTTT
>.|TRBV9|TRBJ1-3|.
CASSSQLDSSGNTIYF
TGTGCCAGCAGCTCACAGCTAGACAGCTCTGGAAACACCATATATTTT
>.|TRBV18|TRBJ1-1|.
CASSPVWARTVTYTEAFF
TGTGCCAGCTCGCCGGTATGGGCACGGACCGTGACATACACTGAAGCTTTCTTT
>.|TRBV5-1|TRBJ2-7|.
CASHPDSSSYEQYF
TGCGCCAGCCACCCGGACAGCTCGTCCTACGAGCAGTACTTC
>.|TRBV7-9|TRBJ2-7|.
CASSLYGIYEQYF
TGTGCCAGCAGCCTCTACGGGATTTACGAGCAGTACTTC
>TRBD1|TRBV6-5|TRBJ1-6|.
CASRGQGSSPLHF
TGTGCCAGCAGGGGACAGGGATCTTCACCCCTCCACTTT
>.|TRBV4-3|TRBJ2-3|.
CASSQEGGKADTQYF
TGCGCCAGCAGCCAAGAAGGAGGGAAGGCAGATACGCAGTATTTT
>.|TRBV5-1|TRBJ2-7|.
CASSLGGEQYF
TGCGCCAGCTCCCTGGGGGGCGAGCAGTACTTC
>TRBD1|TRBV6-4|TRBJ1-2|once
CASTQAGGGHYGYTF
TGTGCCAGCACCCAGGCAGGGGGCGGACACTATGGCTACACCTTC
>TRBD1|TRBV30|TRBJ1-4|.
CAWTDREEKLFF
TGTGCCTGGACGGACAGGGAAGAAAAACTGTTTTTT
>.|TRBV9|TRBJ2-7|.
CASSVDGSSYEQYF
TGTGCCAGCAGCGTAGATGGTAGCTCCTACGAGCAGTACTTC
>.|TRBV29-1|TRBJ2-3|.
CSVGSTDTQYF
TGCAGCGTGGGCAGCACAGATACGCAGTATTTT
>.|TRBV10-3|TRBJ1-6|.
CAISESGARSPLHF
TGTGCCATCAGTGAGTCCGGGGCTCGTTCCCCCCTCCACTTT
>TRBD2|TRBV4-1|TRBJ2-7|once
CASSQGLAGNYEQYF
TGCGCCAGCAGCCAAGGACTAGCGGGAAACTACGAGCAGTACTTC
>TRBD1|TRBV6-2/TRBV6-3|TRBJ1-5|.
CASSYPGTVNQPQHF
TGTGCCAGCAGTTATCCCGGGACAGTTAATCAGCCCCAGCATTTT
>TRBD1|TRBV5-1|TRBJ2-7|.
CASSLTPRRDRGAEQYF
TGCGCCAGCAGCTTGACTCCACGGCGGGACAGGGGCGCCGAGCAGTACTTC
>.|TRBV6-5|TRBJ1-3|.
CASSTGHQGNTIYF
TGTGCCAGCAGTACCGGACACCAAGGAAACACCATATATTTT
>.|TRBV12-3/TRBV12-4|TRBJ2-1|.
CASSLRDYNEQFF
TGTGCCAGCAGTTTAAGGGACTACAATGAGCAGTTCTTC
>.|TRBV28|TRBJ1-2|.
CASSLGGGYTF
TGTGCCAGCAGTTTAGGGGGTGGCTACACCTTC
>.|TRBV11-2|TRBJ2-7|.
CASSSLGATGRYEQYF
TGTGCCAGCAGCTCCCTTGGGGCGACGGGAAGGTACGAGCAGTACTTC
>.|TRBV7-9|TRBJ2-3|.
CASSRPSAYGGDTQYF
TGTGCCAGCAGCCGTCCTAGCGCGTACGGCGGAGATACGCAGTATTTT
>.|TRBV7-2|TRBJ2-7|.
CASSLVGLTTYEQYF
TGTGCCAGCAGCTTAGTGGGACTGACCACCTACGAGCAGTACTTC
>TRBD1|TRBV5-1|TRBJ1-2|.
CASSQDRGRVYGYTF
TGCGCCAGCAGCCAGGACAGGGGGCGGGTGTATGGCTACACCTTC
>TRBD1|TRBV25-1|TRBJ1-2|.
CASAGQGPDGYTF
TGTGCCAGCGCCGGACAGGGGCCCGACGGCTACACCTTC
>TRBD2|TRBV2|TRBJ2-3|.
CASSELLRGDTQYF
TGTGCCAGCAGCGAGCTTCTGCGGGGGGATACGCAGTATTTT
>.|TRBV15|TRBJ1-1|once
CATSRGRGPSAFF
TGTGCCACCAGCAGAGGCCGGGGACCTTCAGCTTTCTTT
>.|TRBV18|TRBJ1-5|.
CASSPAGGTQHF
TGTGCCAGCTCACCCGCGGGCGGGACCCAGCATTTT
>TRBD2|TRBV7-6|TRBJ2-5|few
CASSIAGARETQYF
TGTGCCAGCAGCATAGCGGGTGCCAGAGAGACCCAGTACTTC
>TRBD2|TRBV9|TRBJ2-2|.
CASTRTSEGGELFF
TGTGCCAGCACCAGGACTAGCGAGGGCGGGGAGCTGTTTTTT
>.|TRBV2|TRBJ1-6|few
CASSRGTLRDSPLHF
TGTGCCAGCAGCCGTGGGACCCTCCGGGATTCACCCCTCCACTTT
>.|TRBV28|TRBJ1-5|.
CASTISGPPFAQHF
TGTGCCAGCACTATCTCGGGTCCCCCCTTTGCCCAGCATTTT
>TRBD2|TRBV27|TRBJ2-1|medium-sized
CASSPTSGRRPVWEQFF
TGTGCCAGCAGTCCGACTAGCGGGAGACGGCCGGTCTGGGAGCAGTTCTTC
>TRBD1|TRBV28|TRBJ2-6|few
CASSPPGQYSGANVLTF
TGTGCCAGCAGTCCACCGGGACAGTACTCTGGGGCCAACGTCCTGACTTTC
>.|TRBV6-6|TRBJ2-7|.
CASSYSTGTYEQYF
TGTGCCAGCAGTTACTCGACGGGAACCTACGAGCAGTACTTC
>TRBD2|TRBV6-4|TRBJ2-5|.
CASSERLAGGQETQYF
TGTGCCAGCAGTGAAAGACTAGCGGGGGGCCAAGAGACCCAGTACTTC
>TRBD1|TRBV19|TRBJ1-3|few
CASRKLGQEASRNTIYF
TGTGCCAGTAGAAAGCTAGGACAGGAGGCTTCGCGAAACACCATATATTTT
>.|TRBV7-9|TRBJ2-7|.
CASSLGVLEQYF
TGTGCCAGCAGCTTAGGGGTTCTCGAGCAGTACTTC
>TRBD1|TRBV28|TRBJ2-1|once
CASRRDSRNEQFF
TGTGCCAGCAGACGGGACAGCCGCAATGAGCAGTTCTTC
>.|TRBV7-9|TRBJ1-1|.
CASSLWGNTEAFF
TGTGCCAGCAGCTTATGGGGGAACACTGAAGCTTTCTTT
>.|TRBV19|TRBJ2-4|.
CASSIGHIQYF
TGTGCCAGTAGTATCGGCCACATTCAGTACTTC
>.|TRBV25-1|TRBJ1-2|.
CAGNEQLANYGYTF
TGTGCCGGGAATGAACAGCTAGCTAACTATGGCTACACCTTC
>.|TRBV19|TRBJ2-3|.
CASSIDASTDTQYF
TGTGCCAGTAGTATAGATGCTAGCACAGATACGCAGTATTTT
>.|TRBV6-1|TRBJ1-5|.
CASSEQGSNQPQHF
TGTGCCAGCAGTGAGCAGGGAAGCAATCAGCCCCAGCATTTT
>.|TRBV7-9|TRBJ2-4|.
CASSLRQRSSKNIQYF
TGTGCCAGCAGCTTAAGACAGAGATCTTCCAAAAACATTCAGTACTTC
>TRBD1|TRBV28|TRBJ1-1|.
CASSLRQGMNTEAFF
TGTGCCAGCAGTTTAAGACAGGGGATGAACACTGAAGCTTTCTTT
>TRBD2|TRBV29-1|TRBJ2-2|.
CSVGASGNTGELFF
TGCAGCGTTGGGGCTAGCGGGAACACCGGGGAGCTGTTTTTT
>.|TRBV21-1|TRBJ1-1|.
CASSKGPGQIYVGPYTEAFF
TGTGCCAGCAGCAAGGGTCCGGGGCAAATTTACGTGGGACCTTACACTGAAGCTTTCTTT
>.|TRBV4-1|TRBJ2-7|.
CASSQDSAGSYEQYF
TGCGCCAGCAGCCAAGATTCGGCGGGCTCCTACGAGCAGTACTTC
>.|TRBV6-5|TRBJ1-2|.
CASSPAGYYGYTF
TGTGCCAGCTCCCCGGCGGGTTACTATGGCTACACCTTC
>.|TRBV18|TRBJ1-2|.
CASSLSSGAAGGYTF
TGTGCCAGCTCACTATCCTCAGGGGCCGCGGGTGGCTACACCTTC
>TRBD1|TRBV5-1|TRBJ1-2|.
CASSLTGGATEGYTF
TGCGCCAGCAGCTTAACAGGGGGAGCTACGGAGGGCTACACCTTC
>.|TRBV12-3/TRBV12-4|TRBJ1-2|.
CASSTRWSYGYTF
TGTGCCAGCAGTACACGGTGGAGCTATGGCTACACCTTC